This TCR beta chain originates from a study of vaccination and CD4 T cells after COVID-19. As for the study in general: Participants were given two doses of BNT162b2 or mRNA-1273 vaccine. Collection of post-vaccine samples followed dose two by a median around 72 days, spanning a range of 14 to 241.

Treatment specified: roughly nine-day PBMC culture with coronavirus spike peptide pools or control peptides (ViraFEST assay). Expansion of antigen-specific T cells with peptide pools by ViraFEST preceded sequencing of TCRs. The CDR3 has 15 residues. Per germline, CDR1 DFQATT and CDR2 SNEGSKA (reference sequence). V was cut by 0 bases and J by 5 bases, with 14 bases left in between. Remarks on this clonotype: The antigen is undetermined.

Sequencing of the DNA from cultured CD4+ T cells was carried out with the Oncomine TCR Beta short-read assay. TCRdb itself ran the PCR reads through MiXCR, one entry per CDR3 protein. The sample lists 20,000 or so distinct CDR3 sequences, 51% occurring once. The material sequenced was CD4+ T cells from blood, cultured in vitro, taken before SARS-CoV-2 vaccination. This clonotype originated in a human donor who had recovered from COVID-19. The rearrangement joins TRBV20-1 to TRBJ2-1, with D possibly TRBD2 on 5 matching bases. CDR3 region: CSARDLRSAHNEQFF. Written as DNA, the CDR3 is TGCAGTGCTAGAGATTTGCGTAGCGCTCACAATGAGCAGTTCTTC.